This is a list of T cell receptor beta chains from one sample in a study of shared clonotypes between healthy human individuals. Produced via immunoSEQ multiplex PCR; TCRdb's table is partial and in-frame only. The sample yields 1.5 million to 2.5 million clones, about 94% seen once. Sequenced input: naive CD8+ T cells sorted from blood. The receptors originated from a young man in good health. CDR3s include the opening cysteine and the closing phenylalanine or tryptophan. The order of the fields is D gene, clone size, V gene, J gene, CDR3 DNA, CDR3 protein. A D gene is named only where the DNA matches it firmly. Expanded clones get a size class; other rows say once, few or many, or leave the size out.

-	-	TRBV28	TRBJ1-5	TGTGCCAGCAGGGCTTATAGCAATCAGCCCCAGCATTTT	CASRAYSNQPQHF
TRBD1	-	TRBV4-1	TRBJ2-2	TGCGCCAGCAGCCAACCGCGACAGGGAGTGAACACCGGGGAGCTGTTTTTT	CASSQPRQGVNTGELFF
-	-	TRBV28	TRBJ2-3	TGTGCCAGCAGCCTACCAGGAGGGGATACGCAGTATTTT	CASSLPGGDTQYF
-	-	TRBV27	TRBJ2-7	TGTGCCAGCAGTTTTAACGGGAACGAGCAGTACTTC	CASSFNGNEQYF
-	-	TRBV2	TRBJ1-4	TGTGCCAGCACCAGTCCCAGGGATAGGGTACATGAAAAACTGTTTTTT	CASTSPRDRVHEKLFF
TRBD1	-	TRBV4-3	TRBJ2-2	TGCGCCAGCAGCCAAGGACAGGGGGCGAAGTACACCGGGGAGCTGTTTTTT	CASSQGQGAKYTGELFF
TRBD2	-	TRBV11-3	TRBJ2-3	TGTGCCAGCAGCTTTGAAACTAGCGGGAGAGTCGGAGATACGCAGTATTTT	CASSFETSGRVGDTQYF
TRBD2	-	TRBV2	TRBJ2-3	TGTGCCAGCCAGCGGGGCAGCACAGATACGCAGTATTTT	CASQRGSTDTQYF
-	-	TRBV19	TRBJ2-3	TGTGCCAGTAGCCCCTCCTGGGGTAGCACAGATACGCAGTATTTT	CASSPSWGSTDTQYF
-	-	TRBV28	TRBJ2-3	TGTGCCAGCAGTTTATTATATGGGGAAGATACGCAGTATTTT	CASSLLYGEDTQYF
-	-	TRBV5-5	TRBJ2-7	TGTGCCAGCAGCTTGGTAGGGACCTCCTACGAGCAGTACTTC	CASSLVGTSYEQYF
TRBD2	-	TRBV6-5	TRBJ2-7	TGTGCCAGCACCGCGGGAGGGGAAACCTACGAGCAGTACTTC	CASTAGGETYEQYF
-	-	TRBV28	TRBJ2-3	TGTGCCAGCAGCTTCTCAACAGATACGCAGTATTTT	CASSFSTDTQYF
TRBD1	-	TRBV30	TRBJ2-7	TGTGCCTGGAGTGTACTGGCAGGGGGCCTCGAGCAGTACTTC	CAWSVLAGGLEQYF
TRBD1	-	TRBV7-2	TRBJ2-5	TGTGCCAGCAGACATCAGGGGGCCTGGGAGACCCAGTACTTC	CASRHQGAWETQYF
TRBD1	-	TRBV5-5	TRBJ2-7	TGTGCCAGCAGCTCCGGGACAGGGACCTACGAGCAGTACTTC	CASSSGTGTYEQYF
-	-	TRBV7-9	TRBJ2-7	TGTGCCAGCAGTTCGGGGGTCTACGAGCAGTACTTC	CASSSGVYEQYF
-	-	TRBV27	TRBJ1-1	TGTGCCAGCAGTTTATCCGAAGGGGGGGAAGCTTTCTTT	CASSLSEGGEAFF
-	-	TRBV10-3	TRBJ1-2	TGTGCCATCCATCCAGGAGACTATGGCTACACCTTC	CAIHPGDYGYTF
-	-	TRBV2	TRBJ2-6	TGTGCCAGCGTTGTCCTTTGGGAGGGGGCCAACGTCCTGACTTTC	CASVVLWEGANVLTF
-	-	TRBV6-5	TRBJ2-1	TGTGCCAGCAGTTTTCGGGGGTCCAATGAGCAGTTCTTC	CASSFRGSNEQFF
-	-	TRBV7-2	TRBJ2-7	TGTGCCAGCAGCTTATGGGCGGGTGGCAGGGAGAAGTCCTACGAGCAGTACTTC	CASSLWAGGREKSYEQYF
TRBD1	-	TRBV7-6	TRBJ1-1	TGTGCCAGCAGCTTAGCGTACGGGTTCGTACAGGGGCCGAACACTGAAGCTTTCTTT	CASSLAYGFVQGPNTEAFF
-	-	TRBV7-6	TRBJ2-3	TGTGCCAGCAGCTGGCGGGGCCTAGATACGCAGTATTTT	CASSWRGLDTQYF
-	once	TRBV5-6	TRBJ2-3	TGTGCCAGCAGCTTGAGAAGGGGCCCTATCACAGATACGCAGTATTTT	CASSLRRGPITDTQYF
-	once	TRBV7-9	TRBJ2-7	TGTGCCAGCAGCTTAGGGACAACATACGAGCAGTACTTC	CASSLGTTYEQYF
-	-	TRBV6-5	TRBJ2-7	TGTGCCAGCAGTTGGACAGAGAGCTCCTACGAGCAGTACTTC	CASSWTESSYEQYF
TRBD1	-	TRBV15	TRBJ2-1	TGTGCCACCAGCAGCTCCGTCAAGACAGGGAAGGGTTTCGATGAGCAGTTCTTC	CATSSSVKTGKGFDEQFF
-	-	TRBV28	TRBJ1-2	TGTGCCAGCAGCATACTCAAGGTTAACTATGGCTACACCTTC	CASSILKVNYGYTF
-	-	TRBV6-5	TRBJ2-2	TGTGCCAGCAGTTACTCGCAGCCCGGGGAGCTGTTTTTT	CASSYSQPGELFF
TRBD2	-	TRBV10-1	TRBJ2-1	TGCGCCAGCAGCCCGGGACTAGCGGGCAAGAATGAGCAGTTCTTC	CASSPGLAGKNEQFF
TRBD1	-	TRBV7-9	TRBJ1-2	TGTGCCAGCAGCCAAATCGGGACAGGGGCCTTAGGCTATGGCTACACCTTC	CASSQIGTGALGYGYTF
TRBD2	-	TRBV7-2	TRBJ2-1	TGTGCCAGCAGCTTAGCACTAGCGGGAGGGGTTGAGCAGTTCTTC	CASSLALAGGVEQFF
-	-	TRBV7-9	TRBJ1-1	TGTGCCACGACAGGACGAAACGGGGTCCACCTTCCGAACACTGAAGCTTTCTTT	CATTGRNGVHLPNTEAFF
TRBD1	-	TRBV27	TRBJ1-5	TGTGCCAGCAGTCCCAGGACAGGGGAAGTGGGAAATCAGCCCCAGCATTTT	CASSPRTGEVGNQPQHF
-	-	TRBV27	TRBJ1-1	TGTGCCAGCAGTTTTGCCGTTAGTACTGAAGCTTTCTTT	CASSFAVSTEAFF
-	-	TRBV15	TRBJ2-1	TGTGCCACCAGCACTCACTGGGGTAGCGGAGTTTACAATGAGCAGTTCTTC	CATSTHWGSGVYNEQFF
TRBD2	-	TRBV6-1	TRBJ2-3	TGTGCCAGCAGTGCCTCACCGGGACTAGCGGGGGCCACAGATACGCAGTATTTT	CASSASPGLAGATDTQYF
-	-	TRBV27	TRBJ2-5	TGTGCCAGCAGTTTAGGACCCAACCCCCAAGAGACCCAGTACTTC	CASSLGPNPQETQYF
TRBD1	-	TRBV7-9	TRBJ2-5	TGTGCCAGCAGCACCCCGCCGACAGGGGAAGAGACCCAGTACTTC	CASSTPPTGEETQYF
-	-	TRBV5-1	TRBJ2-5	TGCGCCAGCAGCTTGGCCGACATCCAAGAGACCCAGTACTTC	CASSLADIQETQYF
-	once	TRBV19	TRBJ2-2	TGTGCCAGTGATGGGTCAATGGAAGCGACCGGGGAGCTGTTTTTT	CASDGSMEATGELFF
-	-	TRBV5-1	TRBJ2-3	TGCGCCAGCAGCTTGGCCAGGTGGGACGACGAAGGCACAGATACGCAGTATTTT	CASSLARWDDEGTDTQYF
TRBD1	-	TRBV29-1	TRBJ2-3	TGCAGCGCAGCAGGGGGCGAATATACAGATACGCAGTATTTT	CSAAGGEYTDTQYF
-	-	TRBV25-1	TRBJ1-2	TGTGCCAGCAGTGAATATGGTACAGGCGGAAATGGCTACACCTTC	CASSEYGTGGNGYTF
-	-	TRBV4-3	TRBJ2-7	TGCGCCAGCAGCCAAGTCTGGGGGGATGGGTACGAGCAGTACTTC	CASSQVWGDGYEQYF
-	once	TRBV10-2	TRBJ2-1	TGCGCCAGCAGTGAGATGTGGTACAATGAGCAGTTCTTC	CASSEMWYNEQFF
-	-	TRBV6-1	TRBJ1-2	TGTGCCAGCAACCGACAGAGAGCATTTTACTATGGCTACACCTTC	CASNRQRAFYYGYTF
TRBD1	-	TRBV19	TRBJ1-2	TGTGCCAGTAGTTTTGGGACAGGGGGCGGCTATGGCTACACCTTC	CASSFGTGGGYGYTF
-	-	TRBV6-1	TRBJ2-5	TGTGCCAGCAGTCTCACCGGGACATCAGAGACCCAGTACTTC	CASSLTGTSETQYF
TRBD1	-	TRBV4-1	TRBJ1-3	TGCGCCAGCTCCGACAGGGGGCTTGAAAACACCATATATTTT	CASSDRGLENTIYF